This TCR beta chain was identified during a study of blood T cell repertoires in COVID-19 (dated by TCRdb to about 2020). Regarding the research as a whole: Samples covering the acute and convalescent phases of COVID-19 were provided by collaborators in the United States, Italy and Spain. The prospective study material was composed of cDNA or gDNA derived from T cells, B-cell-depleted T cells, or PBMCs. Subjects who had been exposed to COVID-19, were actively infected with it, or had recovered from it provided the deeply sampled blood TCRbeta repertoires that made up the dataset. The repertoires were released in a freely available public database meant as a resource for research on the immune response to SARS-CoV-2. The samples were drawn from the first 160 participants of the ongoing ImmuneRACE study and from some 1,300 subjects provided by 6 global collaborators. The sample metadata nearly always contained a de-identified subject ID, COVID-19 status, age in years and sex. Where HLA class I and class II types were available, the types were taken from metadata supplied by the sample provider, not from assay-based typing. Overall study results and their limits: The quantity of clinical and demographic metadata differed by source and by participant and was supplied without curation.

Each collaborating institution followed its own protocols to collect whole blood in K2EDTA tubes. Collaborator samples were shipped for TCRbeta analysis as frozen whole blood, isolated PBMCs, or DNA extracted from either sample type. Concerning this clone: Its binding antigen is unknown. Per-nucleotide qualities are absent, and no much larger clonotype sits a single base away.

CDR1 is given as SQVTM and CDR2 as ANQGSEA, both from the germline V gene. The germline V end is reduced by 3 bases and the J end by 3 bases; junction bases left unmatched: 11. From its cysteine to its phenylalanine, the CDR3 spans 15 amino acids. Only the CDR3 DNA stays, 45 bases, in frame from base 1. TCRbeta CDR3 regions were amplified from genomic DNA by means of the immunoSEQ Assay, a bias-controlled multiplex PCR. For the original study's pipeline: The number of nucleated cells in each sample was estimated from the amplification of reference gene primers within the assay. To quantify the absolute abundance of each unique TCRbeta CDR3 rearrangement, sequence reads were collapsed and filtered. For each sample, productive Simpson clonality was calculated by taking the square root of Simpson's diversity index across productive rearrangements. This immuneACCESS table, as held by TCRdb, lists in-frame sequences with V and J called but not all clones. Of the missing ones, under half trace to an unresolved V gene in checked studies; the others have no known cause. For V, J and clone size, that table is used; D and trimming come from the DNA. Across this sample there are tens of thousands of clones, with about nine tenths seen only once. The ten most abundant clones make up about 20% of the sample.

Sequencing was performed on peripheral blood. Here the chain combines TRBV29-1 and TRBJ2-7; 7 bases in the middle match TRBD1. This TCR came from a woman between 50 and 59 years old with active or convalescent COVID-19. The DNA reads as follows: TGCAGCGTTGAGAGTGGGGACAGTGCAAACTACGAGCAGTACTTC. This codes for CSVESGDSANYEQYF.